The sequence of this T cell receptor (beta chain) was determined in a study of Graves' ophthalmopathy and Graves' hyperthyroidism. General observations from the study: Discrimination between ophthalmopathy and stable hyperthyroidism by a 13-signature model showed about 88% sensitivity and about 80% specificity. A majority of expanded thyroid clonotypes exceeding 0.001 frequency were likewise present in blood.

RNA transcripts were the source from which TCR beta CDR3 regions were amplified. The first-round RT-PCR employed HTBI primers together with the Qiagen OneStep RT-PCR kit. A multiplex PCR was then performed as the second round. TCRdb re-called the multiplex PCR reads with MiXCR, one entry per CDR3 protein. The sample includes 340,000 or so distinct CDR3 sequences, roughly a sixth of them seen just once. Looked up from germline, CDR1 is MNHNS and CDR2 is SASEGT. The CDR3 loop spans 15 amino acids. The junction had 6 bases not matched to a gene; V was cut back by 3 bases and J by 4 bases. The sample holds many counts of this clonotype. Antigen specificity is unknown.

This sequence was found in an adult man with Graves' ophthalmopathy. V usage is TRBV6-1 and J usage is TRBJ1-5; TRBD1 agrees at 7 bases. Sequenced input: peripheral blood. CDR3 sequence: CASSDGRGVNQPQHF. In nucleotides, the CDR3 is TGTGCCAGCAGTGACGGCAGGGGGGTAAATCAGCCCCAGCATTTT.